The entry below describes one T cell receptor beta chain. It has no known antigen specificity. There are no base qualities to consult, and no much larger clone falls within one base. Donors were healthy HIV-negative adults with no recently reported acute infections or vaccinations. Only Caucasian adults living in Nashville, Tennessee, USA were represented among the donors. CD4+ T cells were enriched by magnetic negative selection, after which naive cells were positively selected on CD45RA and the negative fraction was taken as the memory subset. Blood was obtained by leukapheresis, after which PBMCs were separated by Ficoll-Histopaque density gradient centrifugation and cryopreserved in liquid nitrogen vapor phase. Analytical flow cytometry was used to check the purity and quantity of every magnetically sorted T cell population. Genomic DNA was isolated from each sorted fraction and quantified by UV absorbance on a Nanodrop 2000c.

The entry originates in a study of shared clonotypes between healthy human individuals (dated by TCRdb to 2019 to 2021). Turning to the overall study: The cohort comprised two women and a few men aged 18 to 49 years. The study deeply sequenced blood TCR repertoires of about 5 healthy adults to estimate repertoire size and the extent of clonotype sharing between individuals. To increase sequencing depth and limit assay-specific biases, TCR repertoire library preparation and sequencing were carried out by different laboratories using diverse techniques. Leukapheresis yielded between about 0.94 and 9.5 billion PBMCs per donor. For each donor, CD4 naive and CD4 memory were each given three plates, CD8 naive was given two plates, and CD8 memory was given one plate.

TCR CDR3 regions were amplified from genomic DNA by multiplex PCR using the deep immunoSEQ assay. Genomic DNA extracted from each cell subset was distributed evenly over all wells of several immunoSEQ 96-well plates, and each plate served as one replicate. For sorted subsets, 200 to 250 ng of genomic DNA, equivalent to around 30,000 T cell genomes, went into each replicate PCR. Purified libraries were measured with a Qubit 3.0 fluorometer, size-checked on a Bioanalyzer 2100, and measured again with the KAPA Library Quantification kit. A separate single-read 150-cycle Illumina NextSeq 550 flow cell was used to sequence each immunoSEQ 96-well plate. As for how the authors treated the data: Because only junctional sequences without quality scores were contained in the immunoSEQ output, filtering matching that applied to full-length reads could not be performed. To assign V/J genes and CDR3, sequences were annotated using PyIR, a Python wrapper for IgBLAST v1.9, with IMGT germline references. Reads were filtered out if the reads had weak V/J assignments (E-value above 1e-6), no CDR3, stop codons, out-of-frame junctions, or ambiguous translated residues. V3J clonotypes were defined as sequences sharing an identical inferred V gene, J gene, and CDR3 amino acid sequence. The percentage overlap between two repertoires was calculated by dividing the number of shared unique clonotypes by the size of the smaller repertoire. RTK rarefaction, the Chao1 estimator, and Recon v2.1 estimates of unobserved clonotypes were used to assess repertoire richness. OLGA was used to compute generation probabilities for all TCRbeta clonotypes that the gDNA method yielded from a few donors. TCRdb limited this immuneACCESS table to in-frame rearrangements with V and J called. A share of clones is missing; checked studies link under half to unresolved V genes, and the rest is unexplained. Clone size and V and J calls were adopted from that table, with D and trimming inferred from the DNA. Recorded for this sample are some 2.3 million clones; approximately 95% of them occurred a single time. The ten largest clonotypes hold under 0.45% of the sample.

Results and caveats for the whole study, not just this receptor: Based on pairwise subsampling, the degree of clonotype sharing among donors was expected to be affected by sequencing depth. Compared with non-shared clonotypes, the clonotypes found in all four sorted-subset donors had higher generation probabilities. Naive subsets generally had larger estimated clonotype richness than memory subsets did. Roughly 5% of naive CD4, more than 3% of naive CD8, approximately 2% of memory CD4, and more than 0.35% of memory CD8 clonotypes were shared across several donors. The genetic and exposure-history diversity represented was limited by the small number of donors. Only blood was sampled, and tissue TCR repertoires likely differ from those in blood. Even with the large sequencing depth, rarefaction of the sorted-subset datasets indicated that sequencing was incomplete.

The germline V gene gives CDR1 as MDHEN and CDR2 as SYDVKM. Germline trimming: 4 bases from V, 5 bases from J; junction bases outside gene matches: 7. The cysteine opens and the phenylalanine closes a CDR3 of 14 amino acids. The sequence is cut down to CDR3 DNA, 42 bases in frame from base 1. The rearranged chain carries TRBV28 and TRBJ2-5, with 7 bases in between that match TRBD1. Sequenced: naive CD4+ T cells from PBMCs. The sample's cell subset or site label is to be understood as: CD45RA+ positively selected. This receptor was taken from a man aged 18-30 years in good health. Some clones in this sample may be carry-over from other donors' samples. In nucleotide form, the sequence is TGTGCCAGCAGTTCCACAGGGGTCATCGAGACCCAGTACTTC. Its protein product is CASSSTGVIETQYF.